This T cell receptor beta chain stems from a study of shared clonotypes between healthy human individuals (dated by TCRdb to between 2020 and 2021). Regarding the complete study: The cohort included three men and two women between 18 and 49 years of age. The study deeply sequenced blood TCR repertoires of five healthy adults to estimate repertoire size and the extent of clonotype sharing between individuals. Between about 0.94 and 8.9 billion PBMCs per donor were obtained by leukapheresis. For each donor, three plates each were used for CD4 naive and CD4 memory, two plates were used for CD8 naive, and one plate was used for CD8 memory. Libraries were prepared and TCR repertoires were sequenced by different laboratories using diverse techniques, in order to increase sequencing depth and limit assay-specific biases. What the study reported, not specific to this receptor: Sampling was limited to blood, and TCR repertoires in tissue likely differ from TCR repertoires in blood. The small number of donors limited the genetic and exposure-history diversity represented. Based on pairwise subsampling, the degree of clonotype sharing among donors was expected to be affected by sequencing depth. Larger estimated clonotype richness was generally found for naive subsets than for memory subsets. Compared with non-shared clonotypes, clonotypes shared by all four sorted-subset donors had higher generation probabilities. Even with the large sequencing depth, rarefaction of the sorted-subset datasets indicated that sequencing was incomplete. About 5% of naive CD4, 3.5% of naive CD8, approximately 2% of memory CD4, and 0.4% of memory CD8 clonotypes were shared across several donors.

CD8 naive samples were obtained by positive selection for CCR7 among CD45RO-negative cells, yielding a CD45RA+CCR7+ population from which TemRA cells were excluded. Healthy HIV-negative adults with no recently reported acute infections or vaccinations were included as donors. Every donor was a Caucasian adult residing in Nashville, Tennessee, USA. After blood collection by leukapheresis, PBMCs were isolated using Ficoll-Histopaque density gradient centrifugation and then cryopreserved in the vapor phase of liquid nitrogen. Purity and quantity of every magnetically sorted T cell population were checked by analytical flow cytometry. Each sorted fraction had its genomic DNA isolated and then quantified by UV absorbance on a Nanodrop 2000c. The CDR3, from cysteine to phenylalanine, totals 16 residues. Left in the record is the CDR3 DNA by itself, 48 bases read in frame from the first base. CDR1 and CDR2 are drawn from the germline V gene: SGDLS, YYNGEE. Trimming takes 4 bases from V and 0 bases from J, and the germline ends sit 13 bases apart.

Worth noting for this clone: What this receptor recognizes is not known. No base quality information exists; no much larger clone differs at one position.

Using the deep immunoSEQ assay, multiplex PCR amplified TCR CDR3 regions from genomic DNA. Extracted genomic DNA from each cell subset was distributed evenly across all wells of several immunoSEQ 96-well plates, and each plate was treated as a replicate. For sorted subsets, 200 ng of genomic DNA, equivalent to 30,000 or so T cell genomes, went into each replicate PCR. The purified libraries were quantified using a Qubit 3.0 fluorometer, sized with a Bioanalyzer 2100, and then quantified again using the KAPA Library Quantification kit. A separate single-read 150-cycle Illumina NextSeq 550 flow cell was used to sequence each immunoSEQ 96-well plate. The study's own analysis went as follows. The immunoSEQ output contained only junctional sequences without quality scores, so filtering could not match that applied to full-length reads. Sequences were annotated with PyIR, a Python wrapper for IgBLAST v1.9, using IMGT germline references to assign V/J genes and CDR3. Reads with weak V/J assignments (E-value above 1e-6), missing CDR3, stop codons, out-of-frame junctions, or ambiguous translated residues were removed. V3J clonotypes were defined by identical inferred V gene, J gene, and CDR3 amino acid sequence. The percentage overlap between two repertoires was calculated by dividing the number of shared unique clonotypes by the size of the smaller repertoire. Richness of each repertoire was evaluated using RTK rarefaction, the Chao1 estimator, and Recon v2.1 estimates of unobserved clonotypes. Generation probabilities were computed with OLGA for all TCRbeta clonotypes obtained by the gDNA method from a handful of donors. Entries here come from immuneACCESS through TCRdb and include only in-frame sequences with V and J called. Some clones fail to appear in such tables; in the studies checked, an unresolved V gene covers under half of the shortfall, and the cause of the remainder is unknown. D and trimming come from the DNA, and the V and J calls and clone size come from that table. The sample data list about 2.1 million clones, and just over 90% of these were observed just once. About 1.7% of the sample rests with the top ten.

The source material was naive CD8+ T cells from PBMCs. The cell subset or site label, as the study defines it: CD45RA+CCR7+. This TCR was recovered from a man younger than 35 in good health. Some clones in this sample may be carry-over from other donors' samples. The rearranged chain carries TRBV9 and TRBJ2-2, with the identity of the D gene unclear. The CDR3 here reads CASSIRPDSNTGELFF. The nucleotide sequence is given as TGTGCCAGCAGCATTCGTCCAGATTCGAACACCGGGGAGCTGTTTTTT.